This T cell receptor beta chain was sequenced in a study of cytomegalovirus exposure and HLA in healthy donors. Whole-study results and caveats: Productive rates of about 87% or about 30% were seen for most TCR beta V segments in an earlier analysis.

The ends were cut back, 1 base at V and 3 bases at J, with 15 bases in the middle. CDR3 length equals 16 residues. Germline V CDR1 and CDR2: MGHDK, SYGVNS. PCR employed 60 Vbeta and 13 Jbeta primers. Repertoires were generated with immunoSEQ multiplex PCR, while TCRdb's copy carries only in-frame clones and drops some. The sample has over 150,000 clones; around 83% are singletons. Comment on this clone: What it recognizes is unknown.

The origin of this receptor is a girl aged 2-10 years in good health and CMV-seropositive. The sample comprised PBMCs. The chain carries TRBV25-1 and TRBJ1-1; D gene unclear. The CDR3 is CASSESGWMGDTEAFF. DNA of the CDR3: TGTGCCAGCAGTGAATCGGGATGGATGGGCGACACTGAAGCTTTCTTT.